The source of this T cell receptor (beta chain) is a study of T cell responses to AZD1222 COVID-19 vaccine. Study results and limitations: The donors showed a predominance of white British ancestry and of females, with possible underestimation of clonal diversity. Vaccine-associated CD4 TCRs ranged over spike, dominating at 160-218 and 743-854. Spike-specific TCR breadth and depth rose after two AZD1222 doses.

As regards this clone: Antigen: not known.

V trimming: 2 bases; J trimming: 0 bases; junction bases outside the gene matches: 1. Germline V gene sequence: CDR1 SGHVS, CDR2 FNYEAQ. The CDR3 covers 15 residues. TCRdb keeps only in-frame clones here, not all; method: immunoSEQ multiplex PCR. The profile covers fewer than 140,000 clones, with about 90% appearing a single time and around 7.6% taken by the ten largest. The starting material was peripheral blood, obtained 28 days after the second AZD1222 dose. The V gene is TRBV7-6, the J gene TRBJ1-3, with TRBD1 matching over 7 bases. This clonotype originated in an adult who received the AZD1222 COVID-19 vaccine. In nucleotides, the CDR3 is TGTGCCAGCAGCTTATGGGACAGCTCTGGAAACACCATATATTTT. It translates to CASSLWDSSGNTIYF.